The TCR beta chain under discussion was sequenced for a study of cytomegalovirus exposure and HLA in healthy donors. V gave up 3 bases and J gave up 5 bases; unmatched junction bases: 3. The germline gives CDR1 SGHTA, CDR2 FQGTGA. The CDR3 is made up of 14 amino acids. Use of 60 Vbeta and 13 Jbeta primers characterized the PCR. Data came from immunoSEQ multiplex PCR; TCRdb stores just in-frame clones and leaves some out. The sample yields 150,000 to 200,000 clones, about 76% seen once. This chain joins TRBV7-3 and TRBJ2-1; 8 bases map to TRBD1. The source material was PBMCs. The source of this sequence is a woman between 50 and 59 years old in good health and CMV-seronegative. The CDR3 is CASSLGDRNNEQFF. DNA of the CDR3: TGTGCCAGCAGCTTGGGGGACAGGAACAATGAGCAGTTCTTC.